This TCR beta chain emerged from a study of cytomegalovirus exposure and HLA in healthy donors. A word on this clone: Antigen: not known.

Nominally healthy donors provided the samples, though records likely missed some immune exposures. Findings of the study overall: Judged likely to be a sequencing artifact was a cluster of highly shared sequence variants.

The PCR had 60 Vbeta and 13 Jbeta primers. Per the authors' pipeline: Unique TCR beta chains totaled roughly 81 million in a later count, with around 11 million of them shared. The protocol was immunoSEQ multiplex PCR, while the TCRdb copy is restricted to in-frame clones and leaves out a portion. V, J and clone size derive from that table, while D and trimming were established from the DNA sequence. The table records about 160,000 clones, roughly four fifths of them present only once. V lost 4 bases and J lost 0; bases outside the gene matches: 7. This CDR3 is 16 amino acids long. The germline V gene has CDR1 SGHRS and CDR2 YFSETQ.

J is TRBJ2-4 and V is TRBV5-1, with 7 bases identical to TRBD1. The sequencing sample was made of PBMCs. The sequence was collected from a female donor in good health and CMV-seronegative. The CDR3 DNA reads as TGCGCCAGCAGCCAGGGGGACGTTCTAGCCAAAAACATTCAGTACTTC. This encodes CASSQGDVLAKNIQYF.